Each of the 7 T cell receptor beta chains below was sequenced from the same sample in a study of CD8+CD57+ T cells in acquired aplastic anemia. Genomic DNA templated the TCR beta VDJ and CDR3 profiling. TCRdb independently ran MiXCR on the reads; one entry per CDR3 protein. The top ten clones hold 35% to 50% of a sample with roughly 250,000 distinct CDR3 sequences, around 82% of them seen once. Patients who underwent sequencing had shown CD8+CD57+ cell expansion by flow cytometry. The sample was sorted CD4+, CD8+, or CD8+CD57+ T cells (not recorded which) from PBMCs. The origin of the receptors is a human donor with aplastic anemia.

This sequence joins TRBV5-1 and TRBJ2-3; D gene ambiguous. The CDR3 length is 14 residues. V was cut by 0 bases and J by 6 bases, with 11 bases left in between. Germline CDR1 SGHRS, CDR2 YFSETQ. The CDR3 coding sequence is TGCGCCAGCAGCTTGGTTGGAAACACTGATACGCAGTATTTT. It translates to CASSLVGNTDTQYF.

The rearrangement links TRBV7-3 to TRBJ2-5, with 10 bases matching TRBD1. Germline CDR1 SGHTA, CDR2 FQGTGA. This CDR3 is 13 amino acids long. J gave up 5 bases and V 5 bases, and 2 bases lay outside the gene matches. CDR3 bases: TGTGCCAGCAGCCGGGGACAGGGGGAGACCCAGTACTTC. Its protein is CASSRGQGETQYF.

This clonotype came up once. The gene calls are TRBV9 and TRBJ1-2; tentative D call: TRBD1 (5 bases). The CDR3 extends over 14 amino acids. Germline values: CDR1 SGDLS, CDR2 YYNGEE. V was shortened by 0 bases and J by 4 bases, with 10 bases between the two germline ends. CDR3 region: CASSVGGGGYGYTF. The CDR3 DNA reads TGTGCCAGCAGCGTAGGAGGTGGGGGCTATGGCTACACCTTC.

This chain joins TRBV13 and TRBJ2-7; D not certain. Per germline, CDR1 PRHDT and CDR2 FYEKMQ (reference sequence). The CDR3 totals 15 residues. Trimming took off 11 bases at V and 4 bases at J, with 24 bases between the two ends. The CDR3: CASSPDGPRKYEQYF. In DNA form, the CDR3 reads TGTGCCTCCTCCCCTGACGGGCCCCGGAAGTACGAGCAGTACTTC.

This chain uses TRBV7-2 with TRBJ1-1; D is perhaps TRBD1 (6 bases). This CDR3 spans 15 amino acids. Trimming left V 0 bases short and J 6 bases short, with 14 bases between. Germline V gene lookup returns CDR1 SGHTA and CDR2 FQGNSA. CDR3 residues: CASSLALTGDSEAFF. CDR3 bases: TGTGCCAGCAGCTTAGCACTGACAGGCGACTCTGAAGCTTTCTTT. Full variable domain (remainder filled in from reference TRBV7-2 and TRBJ1-1): GAGVSQSPSNKVTEKGKDVELRCDPISGHTALYWYRQSLGQGLEFLIYFQGNSAPDKSGLPSDRFSAERTGGSVSTLTIQRTQQEDSAVYLCASSLALTGDSEAFFGQGTRLTVV.

The rearrangement joins TRBV7-9 to TRBJ2-1, with D perhaps TRBD1 (5 bases). V was pared by 2 bases and J by 0 bases, with 5 bases between. The CDR3 sequence is 14 residues long. Germline V gives CDR1 SEHNR, CDR2 FQNEAQ (reference sequence). For the CDR3, the DNA is TGTGCCAGCAGCTTAACAGGCTCCTACAATGAGCAGTTCTTC. Translated, it gives CASSLTGSYNEQFF.

This chain uses TRBV20-1 with TRBJ1-6; TRBD1 matches 7 bases. The CDR3 runs to 15 residues. Per the germline V gene, CDR1 is DFQATT and CDR2 is SNEGSKA (reference sequence). Trimming removed 6 bases from V and 3 bases from J; junction bases left unmatched: 8. The CDR3 region is CSAGPRDSYNSPLHF. For the CDR3, the DNA is TGCAGTGCCGGCCCACGGGACAGCTATAATTCACCCCTCCACTTT.